This is a list of T cell receptor beta chains from one sample in a study of cytomegalovirus exposure and HLA in healthy donors. TCRdb's table, derived via immunoSEQ multiplex PCR, lists solely in-frame clones and lacks some. This table has 70,000 to 90,000 clones, more than 75% appearing once. The specimen was PBMCs. These receptors were obtained from a male donor in good health and CMV-seropositive. Each CDR3 is given with its conserved first and last residue. The D gene is left open where the match is weak. Not every row has a clone size; where given, it reads once, few, many or a size class.

V gene	J gene	clone size	D gene	CDR3 DNA	CDR3 protein
TRBV28	TRBJ2-1	-	-	TGTGCCAGCAGTCTGGTTGTCACAGTGACCTACAATGAGCAGTTCTTC	CASSLVVTVTYNEQFF
TRBV12-5	TRBJ2-3	-	-	TGTGCTAGTGGTCAGTCCTCGGATACGCAGTATTTT	CASGQSSDTQYF
TRBV11-2	TRBJ2-3	-	TRBD2	TGTGCCAGCAGCTATAGCGGGGATTACACAGATACGCAGTATTTT	CASSYSGDYTDTQYF
TRBV28	TRBJ2-4	-	TRBD2	TGTGCCAGCAGTTTAGCCGGAACTAGACTAGCTGTAGCCAAAAACATTCAGTACTTC	CASSLAGTRLAVAKNIQYF
TRBV7-3	TRBJ2-5	-	TRBD1	TGTGCCAGCAGCTCTGGACAGGGGGGTTTAAAGACCCAGTACTTC	CASSSGQGGLKTQYF
TRBV29-1	TRBJ2-5	-	TRBD1	TGCAGCGTGGCGACAGGGGGCCCTCAAGAGACCCAGTACTTC	CSVATGGPQETQYF
TRBV18	TRBJ2-3	few	-	TGTGCCAGCACAGACCACGAAGCCGGTACGCAGTATTTT	CASTDHEAGTQYF
TRBV7-6	TRBJ1-6	-	-	TGTGCCAGCAGCCCAAGTCCGGACAGCGGAACTAATTCACCCCTCCACTTT	CASSPSPDSGTNSPLHF
TRBV7-9	TRBJ2-5	-	-	TGTGCCAGCGCCCCTAATTCGGGGGTAGAGACCCAGTACTTC	CASAPNSGVETQYF
TRBV18	TRBJ2-2	few	TRBD1	TGTGCCAGCTCAACCCGGACAGGGGTGGTCGGGGAGCTGTTTTTT	CASSTRTGVVGELFF
TRBV5-6	TRBJ2-7	few	-	TGTGCCAGCTGTCGGGGGGCTCCCCGTTCTTACGAGCAGTACTTC	CASCRGAPRSYEQYF
TRBV2	TRBJ1-2	-	TRBD1	TGTGCCAGCAGGGAGACAGGGGGCGGTGCGGGCTACACCTTC	CASRETGGGAGYTF
TRBV7-2	TRBJ1-1	-	-	TGTGCCAGCAGCTCCACTGGGAGGAACACTGAAGCTTTCTTT	CASSSTGRNTEAFF
TRBV11-2	TRBJ2-6	-	-	TGTGCCAGCAGATCTAACAGGGTTGGGGCCAACGTCCTGACTTTC	CASRSNRVGANVLTF
TRBV7-9	TRBJ2-1	-	TRBD2	TGTGCCAGCAGCTCTAGCGGGGGCGGCCACAATGAGCAGTTCTTC	CASSSSGGGHNEQFF
TRBV29-1	TRBJ1-2	-	TRBD1	TGCAGCGTTGTTAGGGGGCAAAGCTATGGCTACACCTTC	CSVVRGQSYGYTF
TRBV12-5	TRBJ2-7	-	TRBD1	TGTGCTAGAGACAGGGTGGGGGCCTACGAGCAGTACTTC	CARDRVGAYEQYF
TRBV9	TRBJ2-3	-	TRBD2	TGTGCCAGCAGCGTTACTAGCGGACGCACAGATACGCAGTATTTT	CASSVTSGRTDTQYF
TRBV14	TRBJ2-2	-	-	TGTGCCAGCAGCTTTACTAGGAACACCGGGGAGCTGTTTTTT	CASSFTRNTGELFF
TRBV27	TRBJ2-5	-	-	TGTGCCAGCAGTTTATCCGGGGAGACCCAGTACTTC	CASSLSGETQYF
TRBV7-9	TRBJ1-5	-	-	TGTGCCAGCAGTTCGGACAGATGGCCCCAGCATTTT	CASSSDRWPQHF
TRBV15	TRBJ2-2	few	-	TGTGCCACCAGGGACAGAGAGAACACCGGGGAGCTGTTTTTT	CATRDRENTGELFF
TRBV2	TRBJ2-3	-	TRBD2	TGTGCCAGCAGTGAGTCACTAGCGGGGGGAGCAGATACGCAGTATTTT	CASSESLAGGADTQYF
TRBV7-9	TRBJ2-3	once	TRBD2	TGTGCCAGCAGCTTCCTGACTAGCGGGAGGGTTATTAGCACAGATACGCAGTATTTT	CASSFLTSGRVISTDTQYF
TRBV28	TRBJ2-7	-	TRBD1	TGTGCCAGCAGTTCTGTGACAGGGGGCTTTTACGAGCAGTACTTC	CASSSVTGGFYEQYF
TRBV5-1	TRBJ1-3	-	-	TGCGCCAGCAGCCCTCAGGGATCAGGAAACACCATATATTTT	CASSPQGSGNTIYF
TRBV9	TRBJ2-3	-	TRBD2	TGTGCCAGCAGCGCGTGGGGGGGGACTAGCGGCTTATCCACAGATACGCAGTATTTT	CASSAWGGTSGLSTDTQYF
TRBV29-1	TRBJ2-7	-	TRBD2	TGCAGCGTTGGGACTAGCGGGGGGAGTCAGCAGTACTTC	CSVGTSGGSQQYF
TRBV19	TRBJ1-1	-	-	TGTGCCAGTAGAGATGGGCCGAAAAGAACTGAAGCTTTCTTT	CASRDGPKRTEAFF
TRBV27	TRBJ1-4	-	-	TGTGCCAGCAGTTTCCCGGGAACGAATGAAAAACTGTTTTTT	CASSFPGTNEKLFF
TRBV4-3	TRBJ2-7	-	-	TGCGCCAGCAGCCAAGCTCGGACTGCTACCTACGAGCAGTACTTC	CASSQARTATYEQYF
TRBV4-3	TRBJ2-3	-	TRBD2	TGCGCCAGCAGCCAAGGTTTTGGTAGCGGGGGGAACCCCACAGATACGCAGTATTTT	CASSQGFGSGGNPTDTQYF
TRBV6-4	TRBJ1-2	-	TRBD1	TGTGCCAGCAGGAGACAGGGTTCGGACAACTATGGCTACACCTTC	CASRRQGSDNYGYTF
TRBV7-2	TRBJ2-2	-	TRBD2	TGTGCCAGCAGCTCGGGACTACCCGGGGAGCTGTTTTTT	CASSSGLPGELFF
TRBV6-4	TRBJ2-1	-	TRBD2	TGTGCCAGCAGTGGTAGCGGGGTACACAATGAGCAGTTCTTC	CASSGSGVHNEQFF
TRBV7-9	TRBJ2-2	-	TRBD2	TGTGCCATCGACTCCAGTGGCGGGGGTTACACCGGGGAGCTGTTTTTT	CAIDSSGGGYTGELFF
TRBV18	TRBJ1-2	-	-	TGTGCCAGCTCACCTGACGGACACACTAACTATGGCTACACCTTC	CASSPDGHTNYGYTF
TRBV5-1	TRBJ1-4	-	TRBD1	TGCGCCAGCAGCCGTACAGGGGGCGGAATCGGTACTAATGAAAAACTGTTTTTT	CASSRTGGGIGTNEKLFF
TRBV30	TRBJ1-1	-	-	TGTGCCTGGAGCGGTATGGCGGGCATGAACACTGAAGCTTTCTTT	CAWSGMAGMNTEAFF
TRBV19	TRBJ1-1	-	TRBD1	TGTGCCAGTTGCCGGACAGGGGGCACTGAAGCTTTCTTT	CASCRTGGTEAFF
TRBV7-6	TRBJ2-7	-	-	TGTGCCGGCAGCTTAAGGGAGGGGGTCACCTACGAGCAGTACTTC	CAGSLREGVTYEQYF
TRBV28	TRBJ1-2	-	TRBD1	TGTGCCAGCAGTTTCGGGACAGGGACCTATGGCTACACCTTC	CASSFGTGTYGYTF
TRBV5-1	TRBJ2-7	-	TRBD1	TGCGCCAGCAGCCCCCGGGACAGGGGGTACGAGCAGTACTTC	CASSPRDRGYEQYF
TRBV10-1	TRBJ2-2	-	-	TGCGCCAGCAGTGAGTCTAGCAGCACCGGGGAGCTGTTTTTT	CASSESSSTGELFF
TRBV6-5	TRBJ2-2	-	-	TGTGCCAGCAATCGGGTCAACACCGGGGAGCTGTTTTTT	CASNRVNTGELFF
TRBV30	TRBJ1-1	-	-	TGTGCCTGGAGTGTTCGGGGGGCCGCGGGAGCTTTCTTT	CAWSVRGAAGAFF
TRBV6-1	TRBJ2-2	-	-	TGTGCCAGCAGTGAAGCTACAGGGCCCGGGGAGCTGTTTTTT	CASSEATGPGELFF
TRBV29-1	TRBJ1-3	-	-	TGCAGCGTTGAATCAGGCAGGGACTCTGGAAACACCATATATTTT	CSVESGRDSGNTIYF
TRBV18	TRBJ1-2	-	-	TGTGCCAGCTCACCGGGGCAGATATACTATGGCTACACCTTC	CASSPGQIYYGYTF
TRBV10-1	TRBJ2-7	-	TRBD1	TGCGCCAGCAGTCCCCCTCCGGGACAGGGGTTTTACAGACGAATTAACTCCTACGAGCAGTACTTC	CASSPPPGQGFYRRINSYEQYF
TRBV19	TRBJ1-2	-	-	TGTGCCAGTAGCAGGGCCAACTATGGCTACGCCTTC	CASSRANYGYAF
TRBV4-1	TRBJ2-1	few	TRBD2	TGCGCCAGCAGCCAAGTTGCACTAGCGGGAGTGAATGAGCAGTTCTTC	CASSQVALAGVNEQFF
TRBV10-3	TRBJ2-5	-	TRBD1	TGTGCCATCAGTGAGTCGTACAGGGGCCGTAACCAAGAGACCCAGTACTTC	CAISESYRGRNQETQYF
TRBV27	TRBJ2-1	-	TRBD1	TGTGCCAGCAGTTTCAACAGGGGCGGCAATGAGCAGTTCTTC	CASSFNRGGNEQFF
TRBV5-1	TRBJ2-2	-	-	TGCGCCAGCAGCTTGGCCGGGGGAACGGTGGGGGAGCTGTTTTTT	CASSLAGGTVGELFF
TRBV6-6	TRBJ2-7	-	-	TGTGCCAGCAGTTACTCGCAGGGCTCCTACGAGCAGTACTTC	CASSYSQGSYEQYF
TRBV27	TRBJ2-5	-	-	TGTGCCAGCAGTTTGACGGGGTCGGAGACCCAGTACTTC	CASSLTGSETQYF
TRBV21-1	TRBJ2-7	-	-	TGTGCCAGCAGCAAAGCAGTCTTACGTCGGCGGGGCCCCTACGAGCAGTACTTC	CASSKAVLRRRGPYEQYF